The next 25 T cell receptor beta chains were all read from a single sample in a study of regulatory T cells in long-lasting Graves disease. Time point of the sample: newly diagnosed GD, antithyroid drugs for less than 3 months. Scientists built the TCR library using RNA that was extracted from PBMCs. Arm-PCR of CDR3 regions and iRepertoire HTBI primers were the basis on which TCR beta libraries were built. TCRdb re-derived calls from the multiplex PCR reads in MiXCR, one entry per CDR3 protein. The sample includes roughly 420,000 distinct CDR3 sequences, about a sixth of them seen just once. These data also formed part of another study, on T cells in Graves' hyperthyroidism and ophthalmopathy.

The specimen was peripheral blood mononuclear cells (PBMCs), collected at new diagnosis, from a patient treated with antithyroid drugs. The receptors were sampled from a woman aged 18-29 years with Graves disease.

This clonotype has ten or more counts. The rearrangement joins TRBV28 to TRBJ2-7; D tentatively reads TRBD1 or TRBD2 (5 bases each). The V and J ends lost 6 bases and 1 base respectively, with 13 bases between them. Germline CDR1 is MDHEN and CDR2 is SYDVKM. The CDR3 loop spans 14 amino acids. This chain's CDR3 is CASRKEGPSYEQYF. The CDR3 DNA follows: TGTGCCAGCAGGAAAGAGGGGCCTTCCTACGAGCAGTACTTC.

This clonotype was seen only a few times. A much more abundant neighbour one base away suggests this may be a read error. This rearrangement joins TRBV11-2 to TRBJ2-5, with 8 bases that match TRBD1. CDR1 is SGHAT, CDR2 FQNNGV, per germline. V trimming: 8 bases; J trimming: 7 bases; junction bases outside the gene matches: 6. The CDR3 has 12 residues. The CDR3 region has the DNA TGTGCCAGCGGCCAGGGGGCTGGGACCCAGTACTTC. Its protein is CASGQGAGTQYF.

As DNA, the CDR3 is TGTGCCAGCAGTTCCCTAGGCTCACCCCTCCACTTT. Its translation: CASSSLGSPLHF. The rearrangement uses TRBV28 and TRBJ1-6; D gene uncertain. Germline loops: CDR1 MDHEN, CDR2 SYDVKM. The V gene lost 4 bases and the J gene lost 10 bases, with 8 bases spanning the gap. The CDR3 loop spans 12 amino acids.

The chain couples TRBV19 to TRBJ2-1; TRBD1 matches at 8 bases. V lost 6 bases, J lost 0 bases, and 10 bases stayed unmatched. This CDR3 is 17 amino acids long. Looked up from germline, CDR1 is LNHDA and CDR2 is SQIVND (reference sequence). This CDR3 reads CASSLYPGTGSYNEQFF. CDR3 sequence (DNA): TGTGCCAGTAGCCTTTACCCCGGGACAGGCTCCTACAATGAGCAGTTCTTC.

This clonotype was found a few times. CDR3: CASSIAVEGRYGYTF. The CDR3 nucleotides read TGTGCCAGTAGTATAGCAGTGGAGGGCCGCTATGGCTACACCTTC. The chain employs TRBV19 and TRBJ1-2; no clear D. Germline V gene lookup returns CDR1 LNHDA and CDR2 SQIVND (reference sequence). V was pared by 1 base and J by 4 bases, with 13 bases between. This CDR3 has 15 residues.

This clonotype was picked up a small number of times. J is TRBJ2-1 and V is TRBV15; the match to TRBD2 covers 7 bases. The CDR3 is 20 residues long. V dropped 0 bases and J dropped 5; count of bases not matched to a gene: 19. Germline CDR1 and CDR2: LNHNV and YYDKDF (reference sequence). CDR3 in amino acids: CATSREGPHLRLADNNEQFF. The CDR3 coding sequence is TGTGCCACCAGCAGAGAAGGACCCCACCTTCGGCTAGCGGACAACAATGAGCAGTTCTTC.

The chain is built from TRBV5-1 and TRBJ2-3; D gene uncertain. Germline CDR1 reads SGHRS; CDR2 reads YFSETQ. Trimming took off 6 bases at V and 4 bases at J, with 0 bases between the two ends. The CDR3 covers 9 residues. The CDR3, as DNA: TGCGCCAGCACAGATACGCAGTATTTT. This translates into CASTDTQYF.

This clonotype was counted many times. The rearrangement joins TRBV7-6 to TRBJ2-1, with 16 bases lining up with TRBD2. Germline V CDR1 and CDR2: SGHVS, FNYEAQ. V lost 3 bases and J lost 6; bases outside the gene matches: 2. The CDR3 has 16 residues. The CDR3 reads CASSLGLAGGRNEQFF. Here the CDR3 DNA reads TGTGCCAGCAGCTTGGGACTAGCGGGAGGGCGCAATGAGCAGTTCTTC.

A few counts support this clonotype. Because the CDR3's place on the DNA is in doubt, the DNA is left out and the CDR3 is given as listed by TCRdb. The chain is built from TRBV6-2 or TRBV6-3 and TRBJ2-7; the tabulated D call, TRBD2, remains unverified against the DNA. Germline CDR1 reads MNHEY; CDR2 reads SVGEGT. Termini included, the CDR3 measures 13 amino acids. CDR3: CASSRVGEGILYF.

This clonotype was picked up many times. CDR3 in amino acids: CANARQANSYEQYF. The CDR3 coding sequence is TGTGCCAACGCTAGGCAGGCCAACTCCTACGAGCAGTACTTC. J is TRBJ2-7 and V is TRBV10-3; D not certain. This CDR3 is built from 14 residues. Germline V gene sequence: CDR1 ENHRY, CDR2 SYGVKD. Trimming took 10 bases from V and 0 from J, leaving 16 bases between them.

This clonotype was observed a handful of times. This chain links TRBV5-6 with TRBJ1-2, with a possible D match to TRBD1 (6 bases). Trimming took 7 bases from V and 2 from J, leaving 12 bases between them. The germline CDR1 and CDR2 sequences are SGHDT and YYEEEE. The CDR3 contains 13 residues. CDR3 DNA: TGTGCCAGCGACACAGGGAGAAACTATGGCTACACCTTC. Protein product: CASDTGRNYGYTF.

The chain couples TRBV20-1 to TRBJ2-1; 9 bases fit TRBD1. V lost 0 bases and J lost 8; bases outside the gene matches: 11. Germline V lookup: CDR1 DFQATT, CDR2 SNEGSKA (reference sequence). The CDR3 is 16 amino acids. The CDR3, as DNA: TGCAGTGCTAGAGATGCGGTTCGGTACAGGGGGCATGAGCAGTTCTTC. This codes for CSARDAVRYRGHEQFF.

This clonotype was seen more than once but under ten times. This rearrangement joins TRBV28 to TRBJ2-5; 10 bases fit TRBD1. This CDR3 region has 15 residues. With V trimmed by 4 bases and J by 1 base, 3 bases remained unmatched. Germline CDR1 MDHEN, CDR2 SYDVKM. CDR3 region: CASSSRQGAQETQYF. CDR3 sequence (DNA): TGTGCCAGCAGTTCCCGACAGGGGGCCCAAGAGACCCAGTACTTC.

This CDR3 is CASSPSGPGGTQYF. CDR3 DNA sequence: TGCGCCAGCAGCCCAAGCGGTCCGGGGGGTACGCAGTATTTT. The chain recombines TRBV5-1 with TRBJ2-1; TRBD2 agrees at 7 bases. The last part of the DNA fits TRBJ2-3 better; the J call may be wrong. The V gene's germline CDR1 is SGHRS and CDR2 YFSETQ. This CDR3 has 14 amino acids.

This clonotype appeared many times. The rearrangement joins TRBV20-1 to TRBJ2-7; 10 bases are shared with TRBD2. Germline loops: CDR1 DFQATT, CDR2 SNEGSKA (reference sequence). Trimming cost V 5 bases and J 0 bases; bases outside gene matches: 10. The CDR3 length is 16 residues. Written as DNA, the CDR3 is TGCAGTGCTTTAGGACTAGCGGTACAGAGCTCCTACGAGCAGTACTTC. Its translation is CSALGLAVQSSYEQYF.

Regarding this clonotype: A clone one base away is much larger, so this may be a read error. V is TRBV6-1 and J is TRBJ2-1; 7 bases agree with TRBD2. The germline V gene encodes CDR1 MNHNS and CDR2 SASEGT. Trimming took 8 bases from V and 10 from J; bases not matched to a gene: 14. This CDR3 comprises 14 residues. CDR3 sequence: CASSQQEWGGEQFF. CDR3 nucleotides: TGTGCCAGCTCCCAGCAGGAGTGGGGGGGGGAGCAGTTCTTC.

Many counts were recorded for this clonotype. The chain recombines TRBV6-2 or TRBV6-3 with TRBJ2-1, with 14 bases lining up with TRBD2. Germline trimming cut 7 bases from V and 9 bases from J; bases unmatched to any gene: 11. From germline, CDR1 is MNHEY and CDR2 SVGEGT. The CDR3 consists of 16 residues. The CDR3 is CASTLTGTSGRGEQFF. The CDR3 DNA is TGTGCCAGCACCCTAACCGGGACTAGCGGGAGAGGTGAGCAGTTCTTC.

This clonotype was counted ten times or more. The V call is TRBV11-2, the J call TRBJ1-5; D is undetermined. The CDR3 length is 15 residues. Germline values: CDR1 SGHAT, CDR2 FQNNGV. Trimming removed 7 bases from V and 3 bases from J, with 16 bases in between. In DNA, the CDR3 is TGTGCCAGCACCAAAACGAGCATGTCCAATCAGCCCCAGCATTTT. This encodes CASTKTSMSNQPQHF.

Note on this clonotype: A much larger clone sits a single nucleotide away, making a read error possible. This rearrangement joins TRBV6-1 to TRBJ2-7; 7 nucleotides line up with TRBD2. This CDR3 is built from 16 residues. V lost 6 bases and J lost 7; bases outside the gene matches: 18. CDR1 and CDR2 from the germline V gene are MNHNS and SASEGT. CDR3 sequence: CASSGTSGNLRGEQYF. The CDR3 region has the DNA TGTGCCAGCAGCGGAACCAGCGGGAATTTGAGGGGTGAGCAGTACTTC.

This clonotype showed up many times. This chain joins TRBV28 and TRBJ2-7; possibly TRBD1 for D (6 bases). Between the trimmed V and J ends, which lost 6 bases and 0 bases, there was a span of 15 bases. This CDR3 is built from 15 residues. Germline loops: CDR1 MDHEN, CDR2 SYDVKM. The CDR3 spells CASSSMTGLSYEQYF. The CDR3 region has the DNA TGTGCCAGCAGCTCGATGACAGGCCTCTCCTACGAGCAGTACTTC.

This chain uses TRBV28 with TRBJ1-3, with TRBD1 identical over 11 bases. The CDR3 covers 15 residues. Germline values: CDR1 MDHEN, CDR2 SYDVKM. Trimming cost V 6 bases and J 1 base; bases outside gene matches: 2. DNA for the CDR3: TGTGCCAGCAGGGGACAGGGGGGATCTGGAAACACCATATATTTT. It translates to CASRGQGGSGNTIYF.

The table lists this clonotype with a few counts. The chain combines TRBV6-1 with TRBJ1-5, with D hard to call. CDR1 MNHNS and CDR2 SASEGT come from the germline V gene. There are 13 residues in the CDR3. V was trimmed by 7 bases and J by 3 bases, leaving 10 bases between them. The CDR3 DNA sequence: TGTGCCAGCAAGAGGGAAATCAATCAGCCCCAGCATTTT. As protein: CASKREINQPQHF.

This clonotype was detected only a few times. The V gene is TRBV9, the J gene TRBJ2-7; 9 positions match TRBD1. The CDR3 has 15 amino acids. Trimming at V came to 3 bases and at J to 3 bases, leaving 7 bases not matched to a gene. Germline loops: CDR1 SGDLS, CDR2 YYNGEE. The CDR3 DNA is TGTGCCAGCAGCGGTGGGGGACAGGGACTCTACGAGCAGTACTTC. Its translation is CASSGGGQGLYEQYF.

Ten or more counts support this clonotype. The chain links TRBV7-9 to TRBJ2-5; D ambiguous. The CDR3 consists of 17 residues. Germline loops: CDR1 SEHNR, CDR2 FQNEAQ (reference sequence). Trimming left V 7 bases short and J 3 bases short, with 24 bases between. CDR3 sequence (DNA): TGTGCCAGCAACAGCTTAAAGAATGTTAGGGATGAAGAGACCCAGTACTTC. This translates into CASNSLKNVRDEETQYF.

V and J are TRBV7-3 and TRBJ2-1, with TRBD2 matching 9 bases. Germline V CDR1 and CDR2: SGHTA, FQGTGA. Trimming took 1 base from V and 2 from J; bases not matched to a gene: 15. This CDR3 contains 20 residues. The CDR3 reads CASSLNRAVRGGRAYNEQFF. The CDR3 nucleotides read TGTGCCAGCAGCTTAAACAGGGCGGTCCGCGGCGGGAGGGCCTACAATGAGCAGTTCTTC.